A selection of T cell receptor beta chains follows, all from one sample in a study of identical twins. TCRdb used MiXCR to reprocess the 5' RACE reads, holding one entry per CDR3 protein. The sample has about 220,000 distinct CDR3 sequences, about 7.5% seen once. The data were also submitted as part of a second study, on yellow fever vaccine responses in identical twins.

Specimen: CD8+ T cells sorted from blood. Receptors were obtained from a woman aged 18-35 years in good health. Each CDR3 is given with its conserved first and last residue. The order of the fields is CDR3 protein, CDR3 DNA, V gene, clone size, J gene, D gene. A D gene is named only where the DNA matches it firmly. Size values are once, few and many counts, or a class for expanded clones, and some rows have none.

CDR3: CASSFLVQGSNEQFF; DNA: TGTGCCAGCAGTTTTCTGGTTCAGGGCTCCAATGAGCAGTTCTTC; V: TRBV12-3/TRBV12-4; size: -; J: TRBJ2-1; D: -
CDR3: CASSLGTDEQFF; DNA: TGTGCCAGCAGCTTAGGAACAGATGAGCAGTTCTTC; V: TRBV7-9; size: many; J: TRBJ2-1; D: -
CDR3: CSVEGLAKHSYNEQFF; DNA: TGCAGCGTTGAGGGACTAGCGAAACACTCCTACAATGAGCAGTTCTTC; V: TRBV29-1; size: few; J: TRBJ2-1; D: TRBD2
CDR3: CASSQDIPLAGVINEQFF; DNA: TGCGCCAGCAGCCAAGACATCCCCCTAGCGGGAGTGATCAATGAGCAGTTCTTC; V: TRBV4-1; size: many; J: TRBJ2-1; D: TRBD2
CDR3: CASSFRPNNEQFF; DNA: TGTGCCAGCAGTTTCAGGCCGAACAATGAGCAGTTCTTC; V: TRBV28; size: many; J: TRBJ2-1; D: -
CDR3: CASSYSGTPYEQYF; DNA: TGTGCCAGCAGCTATAGCGGCACGCCCTACGAGCAGTACTTC; V: TRBV7-9; size: -; J: TRBJ2-7; D: -
CDR3: CSAGTREGARGYTF; DNA: TGCAGCGCCGGGACCAGAGAGGGGGCGCGAGGCTACACCTTC; V: TRBV29-1; size: few; J: TRBJ1-2; D: TRBD1
CDR3: CASSGPGQKFYEQYF; DNA: TGTGCCAGCAGCGGGCCGGGACAGAAATTCTACGAGCAGTACTTC; V: TRBV7-8; size: few; J: TRBJ2-7; D: TRBD1
CDR3: CASSQELDTQYF; DNA: TGTGCCAGCAGCCAAGAGTTAGATACGCAGTATTTT; V: TRBV14; size: few; J: TRBJ2-3; D: -
CDR3: CASRLQGARHSPLHF; DNA: TGTGCCAGCAGGCTACAGGGGGCGCGTCATTCACCCCTCCACTTT; V: TRBV28; size: many; J: TRBJ1-6; D: TRBD1
CDR3: CASSQTPGTSGPTDTQYF; DNA: TGTGCCAGCAGCCAGACCCCCGGGACTAGCGGACCCACAGATACGCAGTATTTT; V: TRBV4-2; size: -; J: TRBJ2-3; D: TRBD2
CDR3: CSASPSDSTYTDTQYF; DNA: TGCAGTGCTAGCCCATCGGACAGCACCTACACAGATACGCAGTATTTT; V: TRBV20-1; size: many; J: TRBJ2-3; D: -
CDR3: CSVEETGQGRPGFEQYF; DNA: TGCAGCGTTGAAGAAACGGGACAGGGACGCCCGGGTTTCGAGCAGTACTTC; V: TRBV29-1; size: -; J: TRBJ2-7; D: TRBD1
CDR3: CATPGGREDGYTF; DNA: TGTGCCACCCCGGGAGGACGGGAGGATGGCTACACCTTC; V: TRBV2; size: -; J: TRBJ1-2; D: -
CDR3: CNPQVGRRSTDTQYF; DNA: TGCAACCCCCAAGTGGGGCGGAGGAGCACAGATACGCAGTATTTT; V: TRBV29-1; size: few; J: TRBJ2-3; D: -
CDR3: CSVELREIDEQFF; DNA: TGCAGCGTTGAGTTGCGGGAGATCGATGAGCAGTTCTTC; V: TRBV29-1; size: many; J: TRBJ2-1; D: TRBD2
CDR3: CASSLQLAGVSQYF; DNA: TGTGCCAGCAGTTTGCAGCTAGCGGGAGTCTCGCAGTACTTC; V: TRBV28; size: many; J: TRBJ2-7; D: TRBD2
CDR3: CASSEERAYEQYF; DNA: TGTGCCAGCAGTGAAGAGCGGGCGTACGAGCAGTACTTC; V: TRBV6-1; size: few; J: TRBJ2-7; D: -
CDR3: CASSSTGKGGSGNTIYF; DNA: TGTGCCAGCAGTTCAACAGGGAAGGGAGGCTCTGGAAACACCATATATTTT; V: TRBV12-3/TRBV12-4; size: few; J: TRBJ1-3; D: -
CDR3: CSVKPQPGRTDTQYF; DNA: TGCAGCGTCAAGCCCCAGCCTGGGCGCACAGATACGCAGTATTTT; V: TRBV29-1; size: many; J: TRBJ2-3; D: -
CDR3: CSVEEGDGEAFF; DNA: TGCAGCGTTGAAGAGGGCGACGGCGAAGCTTTCTTT; V: TRBV29-1; size: few; J: TRBJ1-1; D: -
CDR3: CASSLATGTANEQFF; DNA: TGCGCCAGCAGCTTGGCAACCGGGACAGCCAATGAGCAGTTCTTC; V: TRBV5-1; size: many; J: TRBJ2-1; D: TRBD1
CDR3: CASSQFGPQPSEQFF; DNA: TGCGCCAGCAGCCAATTTGGGCCCCAACCAAGTGAGCAGTTCTTC; V: TRBV4-1; size: few; J: TRBJ2-1; D: -
CDR3: CASSSRTHSYEQYF; DNA: TGTGCCAGCAGTTCCCGGACACATTCCTACGAGCAGTACTTC; V: TRBV12-3/TRBV12-4; size: -; J: TRBJ2-7; D: -
CDR3: CASSLVGAGGNSPLHF; DNA: TGCGCCAGCAGCTTGGTCGGGGCCGGGGGTAATTCACCCCTCCACTTT; V: TRBV5-1; size: -; J: TRBJ1-6; D: -
CDR3: CASSETWVNEQFF; DNA: TGTGCCAGCAGTGAAACGTGGGTCAATGAGCAGTTCTTC; V: TRBV2; size: -; J: TRBJ2-1; D: -
CDR3: CASSQDLDTQYF; DNA: TGTGCCAGCAGCCAAGATCTGGATACGCAGTATTTT; V: TRBV14; size: -; J: TRBJ2-3; D: -
CDR3: CARFVGGKETQYF; DNA: TGTGCACGATTCGTAGGGGGCAAAGAGACCCAGTACTTC; V: TRBV19; size: many; J: TRBJ2-5; D: TRBD1
CDR3: CASRRGITDTQYF; DNA: TGTGCCAGCCGCAGGGGTATCACAGATACGCAGTATTTT; V: TRBV21-1; size: few; J: TRBJ2-3; D: -
CDR3: CASSRPQGARGYTF; DNA: TGCGCCAGCAGCAGACCACAGGGGGCGCGAGGCTACACCTTC; V: TRBV4-1; size: many; J: TRBJ1-2; D: TRBD1
CDR3: CASRGDRRTYNSPLHF; DNA: TGTGCCAGCCGTGGGGACAGGAGAACCTATAATTCACCCCTCCACTTT; V: TRBV6-1; size: -; J: TRBJ1-6; D: TRBD1
CDR3: CASGTNYGYTF; DNA: TGTGCCAGCGGCACAAACTATGGCTACACCTTC; V: TRBV27; size: many; J: TRBJ1-2; D: -
CDR3: CASSWGLAGGEQYF; DNA: TGTGCCAGCAGTTGGGGACTAGCGGGAGGCGAGCAGTACTTC; V: TRBV12-3/TRBV12-4; size: few; J: TRBJ2-7; D: TRBD2
CDR3: CASSLVPRARSYEQYF; DNA: TGTGCCAGCAGCTTAGTTCCCAGGGCCCGCTCCTACGAGCAGTACTTC; V: TRBV7-8; size: -; J: TRBJ2-7; D: -
CDR3: CASSFAGTGLYEQYF; DNA: TGTGCCAGCAGCTTCGCCGGGACAGGGCTCTACGAGCAGTACTTC; V: TRBV5-5; size: -; J: TRBJ2-7; D: TRBD1
CDR3: CASSEPGTDTQYF; DNA: TGTGCCAGCAGTGAACCTGGCACAGATACGCAGTATTTT; V: TRBV6-1; size: -; J: TRBJ2-3; D: -
CDR3: CASSPGQALDNSPLHF; DNA: TGTGCCAGCAGCCCCGGACAGGCTTTAGATAATTCACCCCTCCACTTT; V: TRBV2; size: -; J: TRBJ1-6; D: TRBD1
CDR3: CASSWGGKTEAFF; DNA: TGTGCCAGCAGTTGGGGGGGGAAAACTGAAGCTTTCTTT; V: TRBV9; size: many; J: TRBJ1-1; D: -
CDR3: CASSLDPGDTEAFF; DNA: TGCGCCAGCAGCTTGGACCCAGGGGACACTGAAGCTTTCTTT; V: TRBV5-1; size: few; J: TRBJ1-1; D: -
CDR3: CASSLSGLMLDEQFF; DNA: TGTGCCAGCAGTTTATCGGGACTAATGTTGGATGAGCAGTTCTTC; V: TRBV27; size: -; J: TRBJ2-1; D: TRBD2
CDR3: CASSPLTYEQYF; DNA: TGTGCCAGCAGTCCTCTGACGTACGAGCAGTACTTC; V: TRBV12-3/TRBV12-4; size: many; J: TRBJ2-7; D: -
CDR3: CASSLAGQGFETQYF; DNA: TGTGCCAGCAGCTTGGCGGGACAGGGCTTCGAGACCCAGTACTTC; V: TRBV5-6; size: many; J: TRBJ2-5; D: TRBD1
CDR3: CASSQAWGRPDTQYF; DNA: TGCGCCAGCAGCCAAGCATGGGGGCGCCCAGATACGCAGTATTTT; V: TRBV4-1; size: -; J: TRBJ2-3; D: -
CDR3: CASSYTPGAGRTGELFF; DNA: TGTGCCAGCAGCTATACTCCGGGCGCCGGGCGCACCGGGGAGCTGTTTTTT; V: TRBV13; size: -; J: TRBJ2-2; D: -
CDR3: CASSLRGDEQYF; DNA: TGTGCCAGCAGCCTCCGGGGAGACGAGCAGTACTTC; V: TRBV12-3/TRBV12-4; size: many; J: TRBJ2-7; D: -